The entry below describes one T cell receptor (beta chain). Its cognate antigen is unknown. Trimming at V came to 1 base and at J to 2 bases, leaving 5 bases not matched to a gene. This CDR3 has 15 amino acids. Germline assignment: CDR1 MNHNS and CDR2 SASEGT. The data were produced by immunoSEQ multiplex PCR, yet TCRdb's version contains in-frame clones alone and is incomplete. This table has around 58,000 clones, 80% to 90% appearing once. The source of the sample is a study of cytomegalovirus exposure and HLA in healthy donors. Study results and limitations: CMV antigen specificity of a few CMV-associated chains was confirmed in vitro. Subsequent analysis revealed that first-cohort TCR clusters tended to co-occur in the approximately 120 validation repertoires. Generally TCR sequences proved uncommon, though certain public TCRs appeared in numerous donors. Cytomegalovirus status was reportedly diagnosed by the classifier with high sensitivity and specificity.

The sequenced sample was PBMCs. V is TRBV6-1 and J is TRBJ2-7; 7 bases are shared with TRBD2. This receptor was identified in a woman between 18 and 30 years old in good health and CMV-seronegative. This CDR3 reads CASSEGLADTYEQYF. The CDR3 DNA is TGTGCCAGCAGTGAAGGTCTAGCGGATACCTACGAGCAGTACTTC.